The entry below describes one T cell receptor (beta chain). The antigen is unknown. This entry belongs to a study of OX40 agonist ivuxolimab in advanced cancers. Across the whole study: Ivuxolimab was delivered to patients intravenously every 2 weeks at doses spanning 0.01 to 10 mg/kg. Males comprised 70% to 90% of the group, whose mean age was approximately 62 years (range about 20 to 85). Regarding the study as a whole: No antigen was identified for the clonally expanded peripheral T cells. Doses of 0.1 to 3.0 mg/kg were accompanied by clonal expansion of CD4+ and CD8+ blood T cells by week 6.

Clones were sequenced by immunoSEQ multiplex PCR, and TCRdb holds only the in-frame ones, with some missing. The sample contains 45,000 to 60,000 clones, 85% to 90% of which appear only once. Between the trimmed V and J ends, which lost 0 bases and 0 bases, there was a span of 9 bases. Germline-derived CDR1 and CDR2 are KGHSH and LQKENI. This CDR3 contains 15 residues. This sequence originates from an adult with an advanced solid tumor such as melanoma, head and neck, liver or kidney cancer. The specimen comprised CD4+ or CD8+ T cells sorted from blood, sampled in a trial of the OX40 agonist ivuxolimab. This chain joins TRBV18 and TRBJ2-7; D gene unclear. The DNA of the CDR3 is TGTGCCAGCTCACCACCGTCAAGGGTCTCCTACGAGCAGTACTTC. Protein: CASSPPSRVSYEQYF.